This TCR beta chain was obtained from a study of blood T cell repertoires in COVID-19. For the study at large: Both acute and convalescent COVID-19 samples were obtained from the United States, Italy and Spain. PBMCs, B-cell-depleted T cells, or T cells provided the cDNA or gDNA that made up the material.

Per the authors' pipeline: Nucleated cell counts were estimated from reference gene primer amplification. Clones were sequenced by immunoSEQ multiplex PCR, and TCRdb holds only the in-frame ones, with some missing. The V and J calls and the clone size are those of that table, but D and trimming were determined from the DNA. The sample holds 120,000 to 150,000 clones, roughly 84% seen once. Clinical history as reported by participants underpinned cohort assignment. This CDR3 has 15 residues. Specimen: PBMCs or T cells enriched from blood (not recorded which). This receptor was taken from a man in his forties with acute COVID-19. This chain links TRBV21-1 with TRBJ2-7; the table gives TRBD1 as D, unverified against the DNA. TRBV21-1 is flagged as a pseudogene. CDR3 sequence (DNA): TGTGCCAGCAGCAAAGAGGGGGATGTTAGCTACGAGCAGTACTTC. Translated, it gives CASSKEGDVSYEQYF.